This TCR beta chain was sequenced for a study of T-cell reconstitution after alpha-beta-depleted transplantation in children. The trim removed 6 bases at V and 1 base at J, leaving 9 bases unmatched. The CDR3 covers 16 residues. Preparation of the TCRbeta library was carried out with unique molecular identifiers. One entry per CDR3 protein results from TCRdb running MiXCR on the PCR reads. The table shows about 900,000 distinct CDR3 sequences, with 25% to 35% occurring only once. The gene calls are TRBV12-3 or TRBV12-4 and TRBJ2-3; 8 bases are a match to TRBD1. Source: PBMCs, mostly from graft donor cells, taken 360 days after TCRalphabeta/CD19-depleted stem cell transplant. The TCR sequence derives from a boy under three years old who had a stem cell transplant for SCID, so the T cells may come from the graft donor. This chain's CDR3 is CASRPQGALGTDTQYF. The DNA for the CDR3 is TGTGCCAGCAGGCCGCAGGGGGCCTTGGGCACAGATACGCAGTATTTT.